One and the same sample provided the 10 T cell receptor beta chains below, sequenced in a study of blood T cell repertoires in COVID-19. Data came from immunoSEQ multiplex PCR; TCRdb stores just in-frame clones and leaves some out. This sample has about 74,000 clones, with 90% found just once. The sample consisted of peripheral blood. These receptors were collected from a human donor in a cohort sampled during active COVID-19.

V usage is TRBV19 and J usage is TRBJ2-1; 8 nucleotides align to TRBD1. After removal of 7 bases from V and 9 bases from J, the junction contained 8 bases not matched to a gene. Germline-derived CDR1 and CDR2 are LNHDA and SQIVND (reference sequence). The CDR3 is 13 residues long. CDR3 sequence reads: CASTLNRGSEQFF. The CDR3 nucleotides are TGTGCCAGTACCCTAAACAGGGGGAGTGAGCAGTTCTTC.

The V and J genes are TRBV30 and TRBJ1-1, with D uncertain. Trimming left V 3 bases short and J 2 bases short, with 19 bases between. The germline gives CDR1 GTSNPN, CDR2 SVGIG (reference sequence). CDR3 size: 16 residues. DNA for the CDR3: TGTGCCTGGAGCCCGAGACGGAGCCTGATTAACACTGAAGCTTTCTTT. Its protein is CAWSPRRSLINTEAFF.

J is TRBJ2-5 and V is TRBV15, with a weak D call TRBD2 (6 bases). There are 16 residues in the CDR3. The V end was cut by 3 bases, the J end by 5 bases, with 19 bases between. Germline V CDR1 and CDR2: LNHNV, YYDKDF (reference sequence). The CDR3 region is CATSSPDPRAGETQYF. CDR3 DNA: TGTGCCACCAGCAGCCCTGACCCCCGGGCGGGGGAGACCCAGTACTTC.

The chain joins TRBV28 to TRBJ2-2, with D possibly TRBD2 on 6 matching bases. Germline loops: CDR1 MDHEN, CDR2 SYDVKM. CDR3 length equals 18 residues. Trimming pared 2 bases from V and 0 bases from J, leaving 16 bases between. The CDR3 region is CASSLKETAGTNTGELFF. In DNA form, the CDR3 reads TGTGCCAGCAGTTTAAAGGAGACGGCGGGGACGAACACCGGGGAGCTGTTTTTT.

The chain carries TRBV15 and TRBJ2-7; 14 bases are a match to TRBD2. V lost 5 bases and J lost 4; bases outside the gene matches: 1. The CDR3 spans 14 residues. The germline gives CDR1 LNHNV, CDR2 YYDKDF (reference sequence). CDR3: CATSGTSGRYEQYF. CDR3 DNA sequence: TGTGCCACCAGCGGGACTAGCGGGAGATACGAGCAGTACTTC.

With respect to this clone: A junction end diverges from the germline sequence, so it may reflect a read error. The V call is TRBV29-1, the J call TRBJ2-2; a weak D match, TRBD2 (6 bases). Germline CDR1 reads SQVTM; CDR2 reads ANQGSEA. The CDR3 covers 11 residues. DNA of the CDR3: TGTGGTGGGACTCGGGGGTGGGAGCTGTTTTTT. This gives the protein CGGTRGWELFF.

This chain joins TRBV29-1 and TRBJ2-7; TRBD2 agrees at 8 bases. CDR1 and CDR2 (germline): SQVTM, ANQGSEA. The V gene end was trimmed by 4 bases and the J gene end by 1 base; junction bases not matched to a gene: 3. The CDR3 covers 13 residues. CDR3 DNA sequence: TGCAGCGTTGCCAGCGGGAGATCCTACGAGCAGTACTTC. This gives the protein CSVASGRSYEQYF.

The chain is built from TRBV7-2 and TRBJ2-1; 9 positions agree with TRBD2. The V gene's germline CDR1 is SGHTA and CDR2 FQGNSA. The trim removed 1 base at V and 6 bases at J, leaving 4 bases unmatched. CDR3 length equals 15 residues. In nucleotides, the CDR3 is TGTGCCAGCAGCTTAGGTGCTAGCGGGGTCAATGAGCAGTTCTTC. It encodes CASSLGASGVNEQFF.

This sequence joins TRBV4-3 and TRBJ1-4, with 12 bases that match TRBD1. The CDR3 loop spans 16 amino acids. Germline CDR1 reads LGHNA; CDR2 reads YSLEER. The V segment lost 4 bases and the J segment 5 bases; nucleotides outside the gene matches: 5. The CDR3 DNA is TGCGCCAGCAGCCCCCGGGACAGGGGGCGAAATGAAAAACTGTTTTTT. Amino acid sequence: CASSPRDRGRNEKLFF.

This clone has only one observation. V is TRBV2 and J is TRBJ1-6; D is undetermined. The V end was cut by 8 bases, the J end by 10 bases, with 12 bases between. The CDR3 contains 12 residues. Germline-derived CDR1 and CDR2 are SNHLY and FYNNEI. As DNA, the CDR3 is TGTGCCAGCTTCGACATTGCCTCACCCCTCCACTTT. Translating gives CASFDIASPLHF.